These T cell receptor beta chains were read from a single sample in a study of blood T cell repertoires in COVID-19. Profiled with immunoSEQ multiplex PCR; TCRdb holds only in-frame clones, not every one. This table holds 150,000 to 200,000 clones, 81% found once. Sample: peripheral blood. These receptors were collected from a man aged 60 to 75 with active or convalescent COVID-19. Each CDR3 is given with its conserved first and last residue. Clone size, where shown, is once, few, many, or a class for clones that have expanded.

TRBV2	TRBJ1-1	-	CASRGDSTEAFF
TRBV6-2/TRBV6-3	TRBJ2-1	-	CASSTLPLSTSFNEQFF
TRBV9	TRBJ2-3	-	CASSPPGSDTQYF
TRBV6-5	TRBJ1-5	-	CASSRGRGNQPQHF
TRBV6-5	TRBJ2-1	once	CASSYQRGLSYNEQFF
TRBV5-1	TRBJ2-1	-	CASSPSSPGQGAYNEQFF
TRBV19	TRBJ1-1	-	CASSTATGAMNTEAFF
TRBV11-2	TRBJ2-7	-	CASSLAGELRSNEQYF
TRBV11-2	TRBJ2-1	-	CASSLESTRRGGFPSYEQFF
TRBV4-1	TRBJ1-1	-	CASSQPTGVAEAFF